This entry concerns a single T cell receptor (beta chain). This record belongs to a study of blood T cell repertoires in COVID-19. Study summary: COVID-19 samples from acute and convalescent phases originated in the United States, Italy and Spain. T cells, B-cell-depleted T cells, or PBMCs supplied cDNA or gDNA.

Methods used by the authors: Reference gene primer amplification in the assay estimated nucleated cell counts. Using immunoSEQ multiplex PCR, the repertoire was profiled, and TCRdb retains in-frame clones only, with some absent. The V and J calls and clone size come from that table; D and trimming were worked out from the DNA. The sample lists about 180,000 clones, 84% seen once, with roughly 7.1% in the top ten. The CDR3 extends over 16 amino acids. The V and J ends lost 3 bases and 0 bases respectively, with 10 bases between them. Germline assignment: CDR1 SGHRS and CDR2 YFSETQ. The chain carries TRBV5-1 and TRBJ2-6; weak D call: TRBD1 (5 bases). This TCR derives from a human donor in a cohort sampled during active COVID-19. Sequencing was performed on peripheral blood. In nucleotides, the CDR3 is TGCGCCAGCAGCTGGGGCCTAGACTCTGGGGCCAACGTCCTGACTTTC. Translating it yields CASSWGLDSGANVLTF.